Each of the 21 T cell receptor beta chains below was sequenced from the same sample in a study of blood T cell repertoires in COVID-19. Clones were read by immunoSEQ multiplex PCR, and TCRdb kept only the in-frame ones, dropping some. The sample shows some 110,000 clones, roughly 79% of them seen only once. Sequenced sample: peripheral blood. The source is a man in his 70s with active or convalescent COVID-19.

This clone was observed once. DNA for the CDR3: TGTGCCAGTAGTATAGGCCTAGCGGGCAGAGGCAGCACAGATACGCAGTATTTT. This codes for CASSIGLAGRGSTDTQYF. V is TRBV19 and J is TRBJ2-3; 8 nucleotides match TRBD2. CDR1 is LNHDA, CDR2 SQIVND, per germline (reference sequence). The V gene end was trimmed by 1 base and the J gene end by 0 bases; junction bases not matched to a gene: 9. The CDR3 length is 18 residues.

The rearrangement links TRBV5-1 to TRBJ2-3, with D possibly being TRBD1 (8 bases). The CDR3 contains 15 residues. V lost 4 bases to trimming and J lost 3 bases, with 15 bases between them. In germline, CDR1 is SGHRS, CDR2 YFSETQ. CDR3 protein: CASSRGQGGTDTQYF. The CDR3, as DNA: TGCGCCAGCAGCCGCGGACAGGGAGGGACAGATACGCAGTATTTT. The full variable domain, with the rest looked up from reference TRBV5-1 and TRBJ2-3, is KAGVTQTPRYLIKTRGQQVTLSCSPISGHRSVSWYQQTPGQGLQFLFEYFSETQRNKGNFPGRFSGRQFSNSRSEMNVSTLELGDSALYLCASSRGQGGTDTQYFGPGTRLTVL.

V gene TRBV3-1 (or the pseudogene TRBV3-2) combines with J gene TRBJ2-3; D is unresolved. There are 13 residues in the CDR3. The germline V gene has CDR1 LGHDT and CDR2 YNNKEL (reference sequence). Trimming stripped 2 bases from V and 10 bases from J, with 13 bases between. The CDR3 sequence is CASSQPVERAQYF. CDR3 nucleotides: TGTGCCAGCAGCCAACCGGTGGAACGGGCGCAGTATTTT.

In this sample, this clone turned up once. This chain connects TRBV2 to TRBJ2-1; possibly TRBD1 for D (6 bases). Trimming left V 7 bases short and J 5 bases short, with 12 bases between. The length of the CDR3 is 13 residues. Germline V CDR1 and CDR2: SNHLY, FYNNEI. Here the CDR3 DNA reads TGTGCCAGCACCATCAACAGGGACAATGAGCAGTTCTTC. It encodes CASTINRDNEQFF.

The chain recombines TRBV28 with TRBJ1-2; 10 bases match TRBD1. The junction had 11 bases not matched to a gene; V was cut back by 3 bases and J by 13 bases. CDR3 length equals 14 residues. Germline values: CDR1 MDHEN, CDR2 SYDVKM. DNA for the CDR3: TGTGCCAGCAGTTTGTCACCGGGACAGGGGCTGGCCACCTTC. Protein sequence: CASSLSPGQGLATF.

The V gene is TRBV24-1, the J gene TRBJ1-5; no reliable D call. V shed 11 bases and J shed 3 bases, with 19 bases lying between them. Germline V gene sequence: CDR1 KGHDR, CDR2 SFDVKD. CDR3 size: 15 residues. Here the CDR3 reads CAREPSGDPNQPQHF. CDR3 DNA: TGTGCCAGAGAGCCTAGCGGGGATCCCAATCAGCCCCAGCATTTT.

This clone has just one count. V and J are TRBV3-1 (or the pseudogene TRBV3-2) and TRBJ2-3, with 11 bases lining up with TRBD2. This CDR3 has 16 residues. Per germline, CDR1 LGHDT and CDR2 YNNKEL (reference sequence). J was trimmed by 1 base and V by 4 bases; bases with no gene match: 4. The CDR3 DNA follows: TGTGCCAGCAGCCGACAACTAGCGGGAGGCACAGATACGCAGTATTTT. Protein sequence: CASSRQLAGGTDTQYF.

As concerns this clone: In the same sample, other DNA sequences code for this CDR3. The rearrangement links TRBV6-1 to TRBJ1-5; D is undetermined. The germline V gene has CDR1 MNHNS and CDR2 SASEGT. CDR3 length equals 14 residues. Trimming took off 0 bases at V and 4 bases at J, with 7 bases between the two ends. The CDR3 sequence: CASSEASRNQPQHF. For the CDR3, the DNA is TGTGCCAGCAGTGAAGCAAGCCGAAATCAGCCCCAGCATTTT.

The rearrangement links TRBV10-3 to TRBJ2-1; possibly TRBD2 for D (6 bases). CDR3 size: 14 residues. V was shortened by 1 base and J by 8 bases, with 12 bases between the two germline ends. The germline CDR1 and CDR2 sequences are ENHRY and SYGVKD. As DNA, the CDR3 is TGTGCCATCAGTGAGTTGGTGCGGGATGATGAGCAGTTCTTC. Translated: CAISELVRDDEQFF.

The genes are TRBV28 and TRBJ2-1, with 9 bases that match TRBD2. CDR1 and CDR2 from the germline V gene are MDHEN and SYDVKM. This CDR3 has 17 amino acids. V trimming: 2 bases; J trimming: 7 bases; junction bases outside the gene matches: 12. The chain's CDR3 is CASSLPGLAGISNEQFF. The CDR3 DNA reads as TGTGCCAGCAGTTTACCGGGGCTAGCGGGAATAAGTAATGAGCAGTTCTTC.

The chain combines TRBV4-3 with TRBJ2-7, with TRBD2 identical over 9 bases. The CDR3 runs to 17 residues. The germline gives CDR1 LGHNA, CDR2 YSLEER. Unmatched junction bases numbered 12, after V lost 0 bases and J lost 6 bases. CDR3 residues: CASSQDLLAGARSEQYF. DNA for the CDR3: TGCGCCAGCAGCCAAGATTTGTTAGCGGGAGCGCGCAGCGAGCAGTACTTC.

This clone appeared once. Mismatch with germline at one junction end may stem from a read error. V gene TRBV30 combines with J gene TRBJ2-3, with D uncertain. This CDR3 has 13 residues. From germline, CDR1 is GTSNPN and CDR2 SVGIG (reference sequence). This chain's CDR3 is CARSGVSTDTQYF. DNA of the CDR3: TGTGCCCGGAGTGGAGTTTCAACAGATACGCAGTATTTT.

The chain employs TRBV9 and TRBJ2-5, with 8 nucleotides matching TRBD1. The CDR3 length is 14 residues. J was trimmed by 5 bases and V by 4 bases; bases with no gene match: 7. The germline CDR1 and CDR2 sequences are SGDLS and YYNGEE. For the CDR3, the DNA is TGTGCCAGCAGCTTCCGGACAGGGCGGGAGACCCAGTACTTC. Residues: CASSFRTGRETQYF.

This chain connects TRBV5-1 to TRBJ1-1; 7 bases are shared with TRBD1. CDR1 and CDR2 from the germline V gene are SGHRS and YFSETQ. V trimming: 2 bases; J trimming: 0 bases; junction bases outside the gene matches: 1. This CDR3 spans 14 amino acids. This CDR3 reads CASSFGQVNTEAFF. In DNA form, the CDR3 reads TGCGCCAGCAGCTTCGGACAGGTGAACACTGAAGCTTTCTTT.

The V gene is TRBV19, the J gene TRBJ2-5; D might be TRBD1 (5 bases). There are 15 residues in the CDR3. Trimming left V 3 bases short and J 4 bases short, with 15 bases between. Germline V CDR1 and CDR2: LNHDA, SQIVND (reference sequence). The CDR3 coding sequence is TGTGCCAGTAGTATGAGGCTCAGACAGCGAGAGACCCAGTACTTC. It yields the protein CASSMRLRQRETQYF.

The chain links TRBV19 to TRBJ2-5; 8 positions match TRBD1. V was pared by 6 bases and J by 1 base, with 7 bases of the junction left unmatched. The length of the CDR3 is 15 residues. Germline V gene sequence: CDR1 LNHDA, CDR2 SQIVND (reference sequence). Written as DNA, the CDR3 is TGTGCCAGTAGCCCCGGACAGGGCTCCCAAGAGACCCAGTACTTC. Residues: CASSPGQGSQETQYF.

The genes are TRBV5-1 and TRBJ2-5; 9 positions match TRBD1. There are 14 residues in the CDR3. CDR1 and CDR2 (germline): SGHRS, YFSETQ. Germline trimming cut 5 bases from V and 0 bases from J; bases unmatched to any gene: 2. The chain's CDR3 is CASRWDRDQETQYF. The CDR3 nucleotides are TGCGCCAGCAGATGGGACAGGGACCAAGAGACCCAGTACTTC. The entire variable domain, with the rest obtained from reference TRBV5-1 and TRBJ2-5, is as follows: KAGVTQTPRYLIKTRGQQVTLSCSPISGHRSVSWYQQTPGQGLQFLFEYFSETQRNKGNFPGRFSGRQFSNSRSEMNVSTLELGDSALYLCASRWDRDQETQYFGPGTRLLVL.

J is TRBJ2-1 and V is TRBV3-1 (or the pseudogene TRBV3-2); 9 nucleotides match TRBD2. Germline CDR1 and CDR2: LGHDT and YNNKEL (reference sequence). Unmatched junction bases numbered 6, after V lost 6 bases and J lost 9 bases. The CDR3 runs to 13 residues. The DNA of the CDR3 is TGTGCCAGCAGAAGGACTAGCGCGACTGAGCAGTTCTTC. This sequence encodes CASRRTSATEQFF.

The CDR3 coding sequence is TGTGCCAGCAGTTGGCCCTCTTTTAGGCGGGGTCACACCGGGGAGCTGTTTTTT. This encodes CASSWPSFRRGHTGELFF. The J gene is TRBJ2-2, the V gene TRBV6-2 or TRBV6-3; maybe TRBD2 (6 bases). Germline values: CDR1 MNHEY, CDR2 SVGEGT. V lost 4 bases and J lost 3, with 21 bases in between. The CDR3 loop spans 18 amino acids.

This chain connects TRBV29-1 to TRBJ2-2; 10 bases fit TRBD2. The CDR3 runs to 17 residues. Trimming removed 4 bases from V and 2 bases from J; junction bases left unmatched: 10. Germline assignment: CDR1 SQVTM and CDR2 ANQGSEA. CDR3 coding DNA: TGCAGCGTTGCGTTTTCTAGCGGGGGACTAAACACCGGGGAGCTGTTTTTT. This codes for CSVAFSSGGLNTGELFF.

The CDR3 region has the DNA TGTGCCAGCAGCAACCCCCGGAATGAGCAGTTCTTC. The encoded protein is CASSNPRNEQFF. The chain is built from TRBV5-4 and TRBJ2-1; no firm D call. Germline CDR1 and CDR2: SGHNT and YYREEE (reference sequence). Deletions cut 4 bases from V and 7 bases from J, with 9 bases between. The CDR3 sequence is 12 residues long.